The subject of this entry is one T cell receptor (beta chain). The CDR3 loop spans 16 amino acids. Trimming left V 4 bases short and J 4 bases short, with 20 bases between. CDR1 is SGDLS and CDR2 is YYNGEE in the germline V gene. This specimen comes from a study of shared clonotypes between healthy human individuals. Libraries were prepared by immunoSEQ multiplex PCR; TCRdb keeps only in-frame clonotypes and omits some of them. The sample consists of about a million clones, over 60% of them appearing once. This chain links TRBV9 with TRBJ2-5, with D tentatively TRBD2 (6 bases). Input material: memory CD4+ T cells sorted from blood. Subset indicated: CD45RA-negative fraction. The sequence was obtained from a man in his late teens or twenties in good health. The CDR3 loop reads CASSFRSHGSLETQYF. The CDR3, as DNA: TGTGCCAGCAGCTTCCGATCTCACGGGAGTCTAGAGACCCAGTACTTC.